This T cell receptor beta chain was recovered during a study of blood T cell repertoires in COVID-19. Across the whole study: Collection of acute and convalescent COVID-19 samples took place in the United States, Italy and Spain.

Recruits, aged roughly 18 to 95 years, lived in 25 or so US areas. Allocation to cohorts depended on clinical history reported by the participants. Two negative PCRs, clearance, or symptom resolution had been documented for recovered Cohort 3 donors. The assay was immunoSEQ multiplex PCR, and TCRdb's table has in-frame clones only and misses some. Here the sample spans over 250,000 clones, 70% to 90% being singletons. The CDR3 is made up of 14 amino acids. Germline assignment: CDR1 LGHDT and CDR2 YNNKEL (reference sequence). Trimming took off 4 bases at V and 3 bases at J, with 13 bases between the two ends.

This receptor was obtained from a young woman who had recovered from COVID-19. V is TRBV3-1 (or the pseudogene TRBV3-2) and J is TRBJ2-7; D is possibly TRBD2 (5 bases). Sequenced material: PBMCs or T cells enriched from blood (not recorded which). The CDR3 nucleotides are TGTGCCAGCAGCCCCGGGATATCTTACTACGAGCAGTACTTC. Protein: CASSPGISYYEQYF.